Sequencing of this T cell receptor beta chain was carried out in a study of T cells after yellow fever vaccination. TCRdb independently ran MiXCR on the 5' RACE reads; one entry per CDR3 protein. The sample has fewer than 450,000 distinct CDR3 sequences; about 4% are singletons. This clonotype appeared many times. Its target is not known. Trimming stripped 5 bases from V and 5 bases from J, with 16 bases between. This CDR3 is 15 amino acids long. CDR1 SNHLY and CDR2 FYNNEI come from the germline V gene. Study-wide results and caveats: Though weaker, the secondary response peaked faster, on day 5 versus 15.

The source material was PBMCs, sampled 5 days after the yellow fever booster vaccination. This receptor was obtained from a man younger than 30 who received the YFV17D yellow fever vaccine. This chain uses TRBV2 with TRBJ1-5; the D gene is possibly TRBD1 (5 bases). This CDR3 is CASSYSVGDYQPQHF. The CDR3 DNA reads TGTGCCAGCAGTTACTCTGTCGGGGACTATCAGCCCCAGCATTTT.